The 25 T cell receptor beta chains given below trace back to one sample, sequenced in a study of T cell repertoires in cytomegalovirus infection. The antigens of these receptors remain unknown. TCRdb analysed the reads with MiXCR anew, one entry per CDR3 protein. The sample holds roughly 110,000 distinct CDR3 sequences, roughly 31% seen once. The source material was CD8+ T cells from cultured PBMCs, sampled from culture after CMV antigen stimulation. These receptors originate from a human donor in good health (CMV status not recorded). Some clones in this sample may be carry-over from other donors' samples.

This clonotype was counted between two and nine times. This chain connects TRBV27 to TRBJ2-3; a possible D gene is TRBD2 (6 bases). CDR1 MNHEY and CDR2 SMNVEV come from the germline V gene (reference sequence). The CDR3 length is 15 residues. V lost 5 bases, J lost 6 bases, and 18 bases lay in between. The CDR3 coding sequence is TGTGCCAGCAGTCGCCCGGGGGTAACGAGGGATACGCAGTATTTT. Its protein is CASSRPGVTRDTQYF.

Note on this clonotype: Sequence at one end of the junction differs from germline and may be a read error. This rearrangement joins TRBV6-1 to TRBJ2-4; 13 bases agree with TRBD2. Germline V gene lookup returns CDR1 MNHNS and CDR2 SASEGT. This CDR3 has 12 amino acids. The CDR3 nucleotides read TGTGCCAGCAGTTACGGGACTAGCGGGGCCGTCTTC. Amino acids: CASSYGTSGAVF.

The CDR3 region has the DNA TGTGCCAGCAGCTTGACTAGCGGGTCGTACTACAATGAGCAGTTCTTC. Translated: CASSLTSGSYYNEQFF. J is TRBJ2-1 and V is TRBV5-5, with 9 bases matching TRBD2. CDR1 and CDR2 (germline): SGHKS, YYEKEE (reference sequence). V shed 1 base, J shed 3 bases, and the junction held 5 bases outside the gene matches. The CDR3 sequence is 16 residues long.

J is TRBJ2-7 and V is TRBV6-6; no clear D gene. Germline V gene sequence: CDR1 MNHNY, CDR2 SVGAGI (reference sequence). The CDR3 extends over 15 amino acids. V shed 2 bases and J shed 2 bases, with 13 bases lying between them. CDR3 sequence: CASSYHPESAYEQYF. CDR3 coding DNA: TGTGCCAGCAGTTACCACCCTGAGTCCGCCTACGAGCAGTACTTC.

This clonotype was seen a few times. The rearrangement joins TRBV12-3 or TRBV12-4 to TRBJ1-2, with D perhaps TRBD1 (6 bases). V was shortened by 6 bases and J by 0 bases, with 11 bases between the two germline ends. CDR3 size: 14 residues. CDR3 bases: TGTGCCAGCAGCTCCCGGACAGCTAACTATGGCTACACCTTC. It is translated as CASSSRTANYGYTF.

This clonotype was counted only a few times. CDR3 sequence (DNA): TGTGCCAGCTCGTCGTCTAGCGGGGAGGTAGATACGCAGTATTTT. It encodes CASSSSSGEVDTQYF. This rearrangement joins TRBV6-2 or TRBV6-3 to TRBJ2-3, with 9 bases that match TRBD2. Germline CDR1 is MNHEY and CDR2 is SVGEGT. Germline trimming cut 8 bases from V and 5 bases from J; bases unmatched to any gene: 11. The CDR3 is 15 residues long.

DNA of the CDR3: TGCAGTGCTAGAAGTTGGTACCAAGAGACCCAGTACTTC. It is translated as CSARSWYQETQYF. The chain employs TRBV20-1 and TRBJ2-5; D remains unclear. The CDR3 consists of 13 residues. Germline V gene data show CDR1 as DFQATT and CDR2 as SNEGSKA (reference sequence). V was trimmed by 2 bases and J by 0 bases, leaving 7 bases between them.

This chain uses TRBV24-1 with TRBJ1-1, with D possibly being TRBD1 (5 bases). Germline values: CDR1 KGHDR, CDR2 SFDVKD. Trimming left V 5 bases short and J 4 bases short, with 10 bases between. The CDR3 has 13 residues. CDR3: CATSAGVGTEAFF. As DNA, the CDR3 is TGTGCCACCAGTGCGGGGGTGGGCACTGAAGCTTTCTTT.

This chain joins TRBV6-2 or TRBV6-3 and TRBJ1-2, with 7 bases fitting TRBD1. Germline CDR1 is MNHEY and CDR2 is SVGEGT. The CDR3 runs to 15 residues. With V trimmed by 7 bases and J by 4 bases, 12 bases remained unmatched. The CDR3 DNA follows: TGTGCCAGCACCTCCGGAGGCAGGGGGGTCTATGGCTACACCTTC. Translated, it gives CASTSGGRGVYGYTF.

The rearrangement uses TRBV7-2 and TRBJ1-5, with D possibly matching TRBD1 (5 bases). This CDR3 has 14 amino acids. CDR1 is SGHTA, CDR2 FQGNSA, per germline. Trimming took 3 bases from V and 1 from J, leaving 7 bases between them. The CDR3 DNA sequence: TGTGCCAGCAGCTTGACAGCCAGCAATCAGCCCCAGCATTTT. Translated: CASSLTASNQPQHF.

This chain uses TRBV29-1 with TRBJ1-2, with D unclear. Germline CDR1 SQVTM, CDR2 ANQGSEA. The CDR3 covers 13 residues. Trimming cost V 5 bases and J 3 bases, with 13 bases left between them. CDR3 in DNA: TGCAGCGTTTTTCAGAACACCTACTATGGCTACACCTTC. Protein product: CSVFQNTYYGYTF.

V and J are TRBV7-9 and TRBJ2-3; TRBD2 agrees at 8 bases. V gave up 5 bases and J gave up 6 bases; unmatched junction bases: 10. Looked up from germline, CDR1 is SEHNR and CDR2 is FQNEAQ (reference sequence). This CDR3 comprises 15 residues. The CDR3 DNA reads TGTGCCAGCAGCCGCGGGACTAGATTTGCCGATACGCAGTATTTT. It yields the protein CASSRGTRFADTQYF.

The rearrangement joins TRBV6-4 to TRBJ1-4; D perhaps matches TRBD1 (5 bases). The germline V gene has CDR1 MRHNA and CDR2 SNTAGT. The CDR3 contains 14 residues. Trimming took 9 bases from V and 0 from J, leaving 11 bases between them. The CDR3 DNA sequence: TGTGCCAGTTCCAGGGATGCAACTAATGAAAAACTGTTTTTT. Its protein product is CASSRDATNEKLFF.

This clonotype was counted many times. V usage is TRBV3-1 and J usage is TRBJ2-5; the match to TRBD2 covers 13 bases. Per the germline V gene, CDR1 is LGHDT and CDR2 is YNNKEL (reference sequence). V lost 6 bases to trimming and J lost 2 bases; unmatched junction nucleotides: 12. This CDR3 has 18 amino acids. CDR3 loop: CASSSAGTSGVRQETQYF. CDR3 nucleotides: TGTGCCAGCAGTTCTGCCGGGACTAGCGGGGTTAGACAAGAGACCCAGTACTTC.

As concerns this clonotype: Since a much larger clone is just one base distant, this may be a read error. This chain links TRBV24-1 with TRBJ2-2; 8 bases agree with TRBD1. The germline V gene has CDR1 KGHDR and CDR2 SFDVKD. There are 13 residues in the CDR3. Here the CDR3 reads CATTGQEDGGLFF. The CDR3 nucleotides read TGTGCCACCACGGGACAGGAAGACGGGGGGCTGTTTTTT.

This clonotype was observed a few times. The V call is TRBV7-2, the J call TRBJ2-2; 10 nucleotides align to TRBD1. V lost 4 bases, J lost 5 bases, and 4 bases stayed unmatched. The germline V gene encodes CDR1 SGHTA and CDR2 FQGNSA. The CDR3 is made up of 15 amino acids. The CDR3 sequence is CASSWRTGGTGELFF. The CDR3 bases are TGTGCCAGCAGCTGGCGGACAGGGGGGACCGGGGAGCTGTTTTTT.

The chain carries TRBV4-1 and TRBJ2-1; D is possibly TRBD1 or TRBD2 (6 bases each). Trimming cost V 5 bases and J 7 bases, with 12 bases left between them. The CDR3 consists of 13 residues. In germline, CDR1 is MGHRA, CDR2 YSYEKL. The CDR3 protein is CASSWRGRNEQFF. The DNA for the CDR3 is TGCGCCAGCAGCTGGAGGGGGAGGAATGAGCAGTTCTTC.

CDR3 in amino acids: CASSLGPDLPQYF. CDR3 bases: TGTGCCAGCAGTTTAGGGCCCGACCTTCCGCAGTATTTT. The rearrangement uses TRBV12-3 or TRBV12-4 and TRBJ2-3; D ambiguous. V lost 1 base to trimming and J lost 10 bases, with 12 bases between them. This CDR3 is 13 amino acids long.

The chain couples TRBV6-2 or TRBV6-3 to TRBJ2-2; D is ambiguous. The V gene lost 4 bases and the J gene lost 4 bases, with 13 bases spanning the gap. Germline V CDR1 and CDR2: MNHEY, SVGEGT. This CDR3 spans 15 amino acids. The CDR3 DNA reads TGTGCCAGCAGTTTCATCCCCGACACCACCGGGGAGCTGTTTTTT. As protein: CASSFIPDTTGELFF.

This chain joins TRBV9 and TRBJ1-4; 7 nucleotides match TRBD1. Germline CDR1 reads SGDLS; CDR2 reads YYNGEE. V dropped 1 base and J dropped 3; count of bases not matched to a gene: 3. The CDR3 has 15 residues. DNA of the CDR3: TGTGCCAGCAGCGTAAAGCAGGGGGCTAATGAAAAACTGTTTTTT. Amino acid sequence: CASSVKQGANEKLFF.

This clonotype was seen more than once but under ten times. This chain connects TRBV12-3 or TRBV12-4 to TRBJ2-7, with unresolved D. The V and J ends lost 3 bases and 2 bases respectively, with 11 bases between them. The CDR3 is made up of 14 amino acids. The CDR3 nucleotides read TGTGCCAGCAGTTTTTTGGTATGGCCCTACGAGCAGTACTTC. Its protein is CASSFLVWPYEQYF.

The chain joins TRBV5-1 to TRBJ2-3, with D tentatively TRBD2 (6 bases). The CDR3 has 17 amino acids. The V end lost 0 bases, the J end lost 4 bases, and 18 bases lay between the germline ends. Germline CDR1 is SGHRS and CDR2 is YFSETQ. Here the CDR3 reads CASSLESGVGWADTQYF. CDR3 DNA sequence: TGCGCCAGCAGCTTGGAGTCGGGGGTTGGATGGGCAGATACGCAGTATTTT.

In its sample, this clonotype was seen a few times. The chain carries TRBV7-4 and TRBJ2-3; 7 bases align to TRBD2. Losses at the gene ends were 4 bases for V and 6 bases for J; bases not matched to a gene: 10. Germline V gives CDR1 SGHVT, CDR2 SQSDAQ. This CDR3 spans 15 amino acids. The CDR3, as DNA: TGTGCCAGCAGCTCGAGGATATGGGGGGGGGATACGCAGTATTTT. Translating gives CASSSRIWGGDTQYF.

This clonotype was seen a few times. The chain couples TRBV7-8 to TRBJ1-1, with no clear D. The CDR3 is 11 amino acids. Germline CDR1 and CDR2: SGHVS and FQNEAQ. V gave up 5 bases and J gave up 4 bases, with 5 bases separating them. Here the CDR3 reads CASSHSTEAFF. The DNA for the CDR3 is TGTGCCAGCAGCCATAGCACTGAAGCTTTCTTT.

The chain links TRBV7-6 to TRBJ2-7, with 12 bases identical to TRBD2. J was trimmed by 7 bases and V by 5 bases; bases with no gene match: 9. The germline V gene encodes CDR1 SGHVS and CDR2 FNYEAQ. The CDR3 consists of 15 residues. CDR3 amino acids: CASSPSGGAIGEQYF. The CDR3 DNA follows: TGTGCCAGCAGCCCTAGCGGGGGGGCGATAGGTGAGCAGTACTTC.